This TCR beta chain was obtained from a study of blood T cell repertoires in COVID-19. Adults between roughly 18 and 89 years of age took part from 20 to 25 US areas. Each participant's cohort was designated according to participant-reported clinical history. Sequencing used immunoSEQ multiplex PCR; TCRdb keeps in-frame clones, though not all of them. This sample has about 250,000 clones, with around 85% found just once. V lost 2 bases, J lost 6 bases, and 16 bases lay in between. The CDR3 contains 14 residues. CDR1 and CDR2 from the germline V gene are GTSNPN and SVGIG (reference sequence). This TCR came from a woman in her thirties who had recovered from COVID-19. The sample consisted of PBMCs or T cells enriched from blood (not recorded which). The chain recombines TRBV30 with TRBJ1-1; D unclear. DNA for the CDR3: TGTGCCTGGAGTCCACCGTGGGGAGGTTCTGAAGCTTTCTTT. The encoded protein is CAWSPPWGGSEAFF.